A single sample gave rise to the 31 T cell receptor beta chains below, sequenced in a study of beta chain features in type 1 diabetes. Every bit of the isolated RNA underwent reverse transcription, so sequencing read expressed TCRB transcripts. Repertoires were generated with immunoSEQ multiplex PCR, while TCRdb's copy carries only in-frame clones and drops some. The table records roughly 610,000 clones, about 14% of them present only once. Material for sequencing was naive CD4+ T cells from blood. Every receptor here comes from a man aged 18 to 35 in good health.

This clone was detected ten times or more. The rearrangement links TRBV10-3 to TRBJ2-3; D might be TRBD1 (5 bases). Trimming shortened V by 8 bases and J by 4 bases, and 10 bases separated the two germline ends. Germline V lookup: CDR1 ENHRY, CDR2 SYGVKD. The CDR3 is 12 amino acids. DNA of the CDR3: TGTGCCATCGGGCAGGGTCCAGATACGCAGTATTTT. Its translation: CAIGQGPDTQYF.

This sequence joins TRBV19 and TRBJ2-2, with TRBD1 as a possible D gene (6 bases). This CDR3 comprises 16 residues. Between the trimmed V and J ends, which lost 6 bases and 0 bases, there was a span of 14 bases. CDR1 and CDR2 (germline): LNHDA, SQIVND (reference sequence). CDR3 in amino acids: CASRTAGVANTGELFF. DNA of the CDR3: TGTGCCAGTAGGACCGCAGGGGTCGCGAACACCGGGGAGCTGTTTTTT.

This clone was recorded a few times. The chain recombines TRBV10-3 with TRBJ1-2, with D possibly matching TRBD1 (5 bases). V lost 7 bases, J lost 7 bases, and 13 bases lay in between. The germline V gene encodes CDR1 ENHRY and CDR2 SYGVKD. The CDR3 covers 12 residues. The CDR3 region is CAITDSQRGYTF. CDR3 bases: TGTGCCATCACCGACAGCCAACGTGGCTACACCTTC.

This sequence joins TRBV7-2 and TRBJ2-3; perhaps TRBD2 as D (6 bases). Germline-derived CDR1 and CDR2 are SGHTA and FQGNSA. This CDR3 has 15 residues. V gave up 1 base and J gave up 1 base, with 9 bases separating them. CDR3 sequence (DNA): TGTGCCAGCAGCTTAGGGGCTAGCGGCACAGATACGCAGTATTTT. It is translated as CASSLGASGTDTQYF. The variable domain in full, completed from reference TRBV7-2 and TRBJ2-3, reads GAGVSQSPSNKVTEKGKDVELRCDPISGHTALYWYRQSLGQGLEFLIYFQGNSAPDKSGLPSDRFSAERTGGSVSTLTIQRTQQEDSAVYLCASSLGASGTDTQYFGPGTRLTVL.

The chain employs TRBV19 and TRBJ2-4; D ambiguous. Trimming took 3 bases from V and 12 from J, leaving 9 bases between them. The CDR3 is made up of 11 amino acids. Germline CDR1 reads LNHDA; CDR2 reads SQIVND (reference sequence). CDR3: CASSMGLGQYF. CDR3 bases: TGTGCCAGTAGTATGGGGTTAGGTCAGTACTTC.

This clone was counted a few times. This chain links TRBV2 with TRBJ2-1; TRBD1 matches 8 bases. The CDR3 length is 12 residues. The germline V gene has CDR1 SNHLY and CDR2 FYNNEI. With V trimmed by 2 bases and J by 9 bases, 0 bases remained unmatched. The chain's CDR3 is CASSETGGEQFF. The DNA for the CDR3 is TGTGCCAGCAGTGAAACAGGGGGTGAGCAGTTCTTC. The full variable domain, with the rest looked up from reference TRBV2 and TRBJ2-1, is EPEVTQTPSHQVTQMGQEVILRCVPISNHLYFYWYRQILGQKVEFLVSFYNNEISEKSEIFDDQFSVERPDGSNFTLKIRSTKLEDSAMYFCASSETGGEQFFGPGTRLTVL.

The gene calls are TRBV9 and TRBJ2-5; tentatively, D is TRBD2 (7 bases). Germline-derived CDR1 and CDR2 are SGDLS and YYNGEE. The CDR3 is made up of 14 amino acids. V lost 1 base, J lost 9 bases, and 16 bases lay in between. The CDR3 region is CASSVPQEGGAQYF. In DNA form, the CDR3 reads TGTGCCAGCAGCGTACCCCAGGAGGGGGGGGCCCAGTACTTC.

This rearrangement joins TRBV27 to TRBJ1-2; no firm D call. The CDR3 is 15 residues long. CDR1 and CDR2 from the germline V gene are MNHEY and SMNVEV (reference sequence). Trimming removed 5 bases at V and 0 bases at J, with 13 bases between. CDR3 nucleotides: TGTGCCAGCAGTAGGGCGTCAGCTCCTAACTATGGCTACACCTTC. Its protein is CASSRASAPNYGYTF.

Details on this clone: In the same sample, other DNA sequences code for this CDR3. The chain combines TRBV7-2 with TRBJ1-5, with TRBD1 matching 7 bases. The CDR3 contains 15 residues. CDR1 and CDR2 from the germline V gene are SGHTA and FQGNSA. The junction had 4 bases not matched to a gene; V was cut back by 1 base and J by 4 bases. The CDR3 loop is CASSLDRGGNQPQHF. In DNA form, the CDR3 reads TGTGCCAGCAGCTTAGACAGGGGAGGGAATCAGCCCCAGCATTTT.

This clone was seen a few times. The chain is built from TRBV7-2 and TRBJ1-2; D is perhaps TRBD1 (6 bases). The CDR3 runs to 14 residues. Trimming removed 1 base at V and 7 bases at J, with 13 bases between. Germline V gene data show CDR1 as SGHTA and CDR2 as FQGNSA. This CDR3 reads CASSLDGGPGGYTF. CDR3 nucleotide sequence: TGTGCCAGCAGCTTAGACGGGGGGCCTGGTGGCTACACCTTC.

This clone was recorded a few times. The CDR3 reads CASSERQVHEQYF. CDR3 DNA: TGTGCCAGCAGTGAACGACAGGTCCACGAGCAGTACTTC. This chain connects TRBV25-1 to TRBJ2-7, with a tentative D call TRBD1 (6 bases). The germline V gene has CDR1 MGHDK and CDR2 SYGVNS. The CDR3 length is 13 residues. Trimming pared 2 bases from V and 5 bases from J, leaving 10 bases between.

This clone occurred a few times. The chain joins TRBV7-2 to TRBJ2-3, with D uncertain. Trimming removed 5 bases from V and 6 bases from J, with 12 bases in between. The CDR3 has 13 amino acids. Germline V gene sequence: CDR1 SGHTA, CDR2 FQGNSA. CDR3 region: CASSLTIRDTQYF. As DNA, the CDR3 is TGTGCCAGCAGCCTGACAATTCGGGATACGCAGTATTTT.

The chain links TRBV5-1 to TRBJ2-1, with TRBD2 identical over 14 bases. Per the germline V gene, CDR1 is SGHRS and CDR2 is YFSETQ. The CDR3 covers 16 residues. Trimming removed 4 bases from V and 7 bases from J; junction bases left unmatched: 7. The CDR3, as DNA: TGCGCCAGCAGCCCGGGGGGACTAGCGGGAGTTAATGAGCAGTTCTTC. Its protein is CASSPGGLAGVNEQFF.

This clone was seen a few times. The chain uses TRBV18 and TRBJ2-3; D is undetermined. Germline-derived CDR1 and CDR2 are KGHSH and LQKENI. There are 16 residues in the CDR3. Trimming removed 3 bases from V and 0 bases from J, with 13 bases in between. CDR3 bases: TGTGCCAGCTCACCGAGACAAGATTCTAGCACAGATACGCAGTATTTT. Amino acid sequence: CASSPRQDSSTDTQYF. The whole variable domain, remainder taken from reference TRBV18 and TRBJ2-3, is NAGVMQNPRHLVRRRGQEARLRCSPMKGHSHVYWYRQLPEEGLKFMVYLQKENIIDESGMPKERFSAEFPKEGPSILRIQQVVRGDSAAYFCASSPRQDSSTDTQYFGPGTRLTVL.

The CDR3 DNA is TGTGCCAGCAGCGAACAGGGCAATCAGCCCCAGCATTTT. This encodes CASSEQGNQPQHF. V gene TRBV14 combines with J gene TRBJ1-5, with D perhaps TRBD1 (5 bases). Germline CDR1 reads SGHDN; CDR2 reads FVKESK. There are 13 residues in the CDR3. Trimming stripped 5 bases from V and 2 bases from J, with 7 bases between.

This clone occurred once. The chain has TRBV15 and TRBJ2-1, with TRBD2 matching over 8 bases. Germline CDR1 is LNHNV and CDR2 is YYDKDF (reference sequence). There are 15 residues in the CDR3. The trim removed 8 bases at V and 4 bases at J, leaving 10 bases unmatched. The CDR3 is CATLPGTRTYNEQFF. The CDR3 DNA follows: TGTGCCACCCTCCCCGGGACTAGGACTTACAATGAGCAGTTCTTC.

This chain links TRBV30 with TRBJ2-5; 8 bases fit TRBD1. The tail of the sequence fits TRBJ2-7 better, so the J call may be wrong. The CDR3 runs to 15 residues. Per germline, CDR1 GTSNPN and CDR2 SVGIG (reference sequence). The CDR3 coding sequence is TGTGCCTGGAGGCGAGGTGGGACAGGAAGCTACGAGCAGTACTTC. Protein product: CAWRRGGTGSYEQYF.

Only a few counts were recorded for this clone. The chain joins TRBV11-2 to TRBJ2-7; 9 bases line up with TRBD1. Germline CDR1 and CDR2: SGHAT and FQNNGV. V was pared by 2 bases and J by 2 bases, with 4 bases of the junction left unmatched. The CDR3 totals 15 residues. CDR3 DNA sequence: TGTGCCAGCAGCTTAAGGGGACAGGGTCCCTACGAGCAGTACTTC. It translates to CASSLRGQGPYEQYF.

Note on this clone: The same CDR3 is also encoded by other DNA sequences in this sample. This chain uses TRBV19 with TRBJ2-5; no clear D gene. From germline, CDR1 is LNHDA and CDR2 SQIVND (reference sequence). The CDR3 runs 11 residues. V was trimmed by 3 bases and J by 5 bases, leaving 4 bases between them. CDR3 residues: CASSIEETQYF. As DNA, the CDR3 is TGTGCCAGTAGTATTGAGGAGACCCAGTACTTC.

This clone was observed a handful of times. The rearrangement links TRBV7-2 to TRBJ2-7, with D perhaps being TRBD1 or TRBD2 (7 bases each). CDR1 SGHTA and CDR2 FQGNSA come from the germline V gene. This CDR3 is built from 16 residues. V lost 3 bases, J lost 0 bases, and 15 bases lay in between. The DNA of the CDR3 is TGTGCCAGCAGCTTCAGGACCAGGGGGGGCTCCTACGAGCAGTACTTC. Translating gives CASSFRTRGGSYEQYF.

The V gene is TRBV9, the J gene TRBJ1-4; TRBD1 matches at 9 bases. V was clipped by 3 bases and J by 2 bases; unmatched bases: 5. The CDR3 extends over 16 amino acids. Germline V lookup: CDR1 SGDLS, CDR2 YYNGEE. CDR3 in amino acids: CASSATGGTTNEKLFF. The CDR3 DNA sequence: TGTGCCAGCAGCGCGACAGGGGGAACGACTAATGAAAAACTGTTTTTT.

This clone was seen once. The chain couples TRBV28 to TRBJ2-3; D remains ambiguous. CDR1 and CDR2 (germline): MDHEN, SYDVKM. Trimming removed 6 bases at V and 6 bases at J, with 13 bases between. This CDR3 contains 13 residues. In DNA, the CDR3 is TGTGCCAGCAGGGTCTCCCCGGGTGATACGCAGTATTTT. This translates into CASRVSPGDTQYF.

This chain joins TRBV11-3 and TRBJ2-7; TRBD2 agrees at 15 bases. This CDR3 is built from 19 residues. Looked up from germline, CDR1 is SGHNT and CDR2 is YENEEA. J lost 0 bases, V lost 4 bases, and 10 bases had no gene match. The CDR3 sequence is CASSSSPGLAGGNSYEQYF. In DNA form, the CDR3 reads TGTGCCAGCAGCTCCTCGCCGGGACTAGCGGGGGGTAACTCCTACGAGCAGTACTTC. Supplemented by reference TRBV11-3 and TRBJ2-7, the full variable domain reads EAGVVQSPRYKIIEKKQPVAFWCNPISGHNTLYWYLQNLGQGPELLIRYENEEAVDDSQLPKDRFSAERLKGVDSTLKIQPAELGDSAVYLCASSSSPGLAGGNSYEQYFGPGTRLTVT.

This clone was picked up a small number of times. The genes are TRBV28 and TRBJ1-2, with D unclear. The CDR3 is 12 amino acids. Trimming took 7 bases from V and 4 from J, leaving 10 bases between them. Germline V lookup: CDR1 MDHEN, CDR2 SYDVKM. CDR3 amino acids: CASTPPGYGYTF. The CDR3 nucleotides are TGTGCCAGCACCCCGCCCGGCTATGGCTACACCTTC.

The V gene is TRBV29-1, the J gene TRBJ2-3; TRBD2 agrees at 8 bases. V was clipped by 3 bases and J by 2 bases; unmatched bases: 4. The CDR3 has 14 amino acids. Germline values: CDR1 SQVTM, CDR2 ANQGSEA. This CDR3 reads CSVERLALTDTQYF. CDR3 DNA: TGCAGCGTTGAGAGACTAGCGCTCACAGATACGCAGTATTTT.

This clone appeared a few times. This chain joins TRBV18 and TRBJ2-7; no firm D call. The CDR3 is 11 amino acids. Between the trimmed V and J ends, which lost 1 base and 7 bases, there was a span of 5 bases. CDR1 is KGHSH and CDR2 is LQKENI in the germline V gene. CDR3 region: CASSPQSEQYF. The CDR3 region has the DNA TGTGCCAGCTCACCACAGTCGGAGCAGTACTTC.

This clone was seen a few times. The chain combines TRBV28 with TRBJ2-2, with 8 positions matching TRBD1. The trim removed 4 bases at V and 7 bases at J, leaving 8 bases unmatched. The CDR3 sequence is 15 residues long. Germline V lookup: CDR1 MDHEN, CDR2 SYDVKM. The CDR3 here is CASSSRQGPFGELFF. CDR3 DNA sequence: TGTGCCAGCAGTTCCCGACAGGGGCCATTCGGGGAGCTGTTTTTT.

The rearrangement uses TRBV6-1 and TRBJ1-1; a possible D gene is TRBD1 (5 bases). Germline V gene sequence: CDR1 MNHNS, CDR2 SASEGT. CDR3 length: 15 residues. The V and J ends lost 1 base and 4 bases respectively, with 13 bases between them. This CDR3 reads CASSEEARGRTEAFF. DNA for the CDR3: TGTGCCAGCAGTGAAGAGGCCCGGGGACGCACTGAAGCTTTCTTT.

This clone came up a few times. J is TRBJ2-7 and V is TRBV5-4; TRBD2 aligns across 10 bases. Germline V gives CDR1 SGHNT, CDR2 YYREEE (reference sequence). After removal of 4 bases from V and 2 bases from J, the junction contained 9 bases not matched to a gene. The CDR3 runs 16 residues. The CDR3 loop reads CASSTNGLAVAYEQYF. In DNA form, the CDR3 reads TGTGCCAGCAGCACCAACGGACTAGCGGTCGCCTACGAGCAGTACTTC.

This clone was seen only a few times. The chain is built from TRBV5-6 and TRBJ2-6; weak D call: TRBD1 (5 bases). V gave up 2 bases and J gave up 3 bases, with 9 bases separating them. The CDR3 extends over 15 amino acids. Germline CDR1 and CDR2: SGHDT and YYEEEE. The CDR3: CASSFAGYGANVLTF. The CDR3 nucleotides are TGTGCCAGCAGCTTTGCAGGGTATGGGGCCAACGTCCTGACTTTC. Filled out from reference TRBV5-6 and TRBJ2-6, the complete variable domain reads DAGVTQSPTHLIKTRGQQVTLRCSPKSGHDTVSWYQQALGQGPQFIFQYYEEEERQRGNFPDRFSGHQFPNYSSELNVNALLLGDSALYLCASSFAGYGANVLTFGAGSRLTVL.

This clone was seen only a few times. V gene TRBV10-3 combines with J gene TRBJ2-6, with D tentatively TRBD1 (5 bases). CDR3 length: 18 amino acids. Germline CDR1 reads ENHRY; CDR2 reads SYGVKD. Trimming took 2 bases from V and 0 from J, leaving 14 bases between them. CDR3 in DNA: TGTGCCATCAGTGAGGACAGCAGAGTTAACTCTGGGGCCAACGTCCTGACTTTC. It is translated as CAISEDSRVNSGANVLTF.